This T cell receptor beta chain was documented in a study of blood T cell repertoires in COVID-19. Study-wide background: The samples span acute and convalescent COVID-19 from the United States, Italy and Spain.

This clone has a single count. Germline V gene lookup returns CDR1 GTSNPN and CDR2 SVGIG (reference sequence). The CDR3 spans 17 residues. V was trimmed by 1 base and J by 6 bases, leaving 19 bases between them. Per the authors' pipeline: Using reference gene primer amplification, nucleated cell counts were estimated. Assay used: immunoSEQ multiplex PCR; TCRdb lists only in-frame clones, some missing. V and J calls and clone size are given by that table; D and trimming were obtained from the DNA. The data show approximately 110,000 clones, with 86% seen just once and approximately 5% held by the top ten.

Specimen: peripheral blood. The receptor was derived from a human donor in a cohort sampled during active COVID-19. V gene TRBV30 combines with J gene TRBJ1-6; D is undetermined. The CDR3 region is CAWSAPTWKRVNSPLHF. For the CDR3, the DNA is TGTGCCTGGAGTGCCCCAACTTGGAAGCGTGTTAATTCACCCCTCCACTTT.